A selection of T cell receptor beta chains follows, all from one sample in a study of cytomegalovirus exposure and HLA in healthy donors. Data came from immunoSEQ multiplex PCR; TCRdb stores just in-frame clones and leaves some out. The data contain 150,000 or so clones, roughly 75% of them singletons. Sequenced sample: PBMCs. Receptor source: a female donor in good health and CMV-seronegative. Each CDR3 is given without its conserved first and last residue. D genes are given only for firm matches.

cdr3_length,v_call,j_call,d_call,cdr3_aa
11,TRBV10-1,TRBJ1-1,.,ASSAGGSTEAF
13,TRBV2,TRBJ2-5,TRBD1,ASSPNRGAQETQY
10,TRBV7-3,TRBJ2-1,.,ASSVTGYEQF
13,TRBV11-1,TRBJ1-2,.,ASSLAPTVNYGYT
12,TRBV2,TRBJ2-7,TRBD1,ASRVGQGSYEQY
13,TRBV4-3,TRBJ2-7,TRBD1,ASSQADRGSYEQY
13,TRBV6-5,TRBJ2-7,.,ASRRNRDPSYEQY
13,TRBV6-5,TRBJ2-2,.,ASSYGTLSTGELF
13,TRBV7-8,.,TRBD1,ASSVRDSVRETQY
15,TRBV6-1,TRBJ2-3,TRBD2,ASSERVAGREGDTQY
13,TRBV4-2,TRBJ1-2,TRBD1,ASSPRDRESDGYT
14,TRBV28,TRBJ2-7,TRBD1,ASSSPGTGGPNEQY
13,TRBV5-6,TRBJ1-6,TRBD1,ASSPRTGGNSPLH
14,TRBV19,TRBJ1-4,TRBD1,ASSLRTGALNEKLF
14,TRBV9,TRBJ2-1,TRBD2,ASTPSSGRADGEQF
19,TRBV30,TRBJ2-1,TRBD2,AWDRSRSYGTSGVSYNEQF
12,TRBV6-1,TRBJ2-5,.,ASSEPQRGETQY
16,TRBV18,TRBJ2-1,TRBD2,ASTPPGLAVSSYNEQF
11,TRBV7-9,TRBJ1-2,.,ASSLGGYYGYT
12,TRBV9,TRBJ1-1,.,ASSGRGSNTEAF
13,TRBV28,TRBJ2-3,TRBD2,ASRKLAEGVDTQY
13,TRBV19,TRBJ2-5,.,ASSIGGSGGETQY